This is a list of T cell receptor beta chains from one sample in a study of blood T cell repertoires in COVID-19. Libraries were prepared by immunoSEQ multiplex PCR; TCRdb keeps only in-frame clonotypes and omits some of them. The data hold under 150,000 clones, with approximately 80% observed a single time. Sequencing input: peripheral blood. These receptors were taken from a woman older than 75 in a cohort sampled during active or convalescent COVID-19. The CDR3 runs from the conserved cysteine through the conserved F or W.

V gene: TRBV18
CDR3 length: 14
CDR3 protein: CASSTSRGQEKLFF

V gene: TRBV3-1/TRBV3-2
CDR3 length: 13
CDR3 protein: CASSQGTSYGYTF

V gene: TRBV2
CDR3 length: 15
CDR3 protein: CASSEGQVSNQPQHF

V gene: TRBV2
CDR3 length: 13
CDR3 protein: CARLAGATDTQYF

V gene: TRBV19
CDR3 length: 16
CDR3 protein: CASSIERSTSGNTIYF

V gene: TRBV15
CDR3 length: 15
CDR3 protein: CATSRDRAGIEKLFF

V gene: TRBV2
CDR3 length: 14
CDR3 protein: CASRTHRGSTEAFF

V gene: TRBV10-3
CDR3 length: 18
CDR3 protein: CAISGESGGNTAYNEQFF

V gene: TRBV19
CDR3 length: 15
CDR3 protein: CASSTGTGGDYGYTF

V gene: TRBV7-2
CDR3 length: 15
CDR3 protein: CASSRTGGDNQPQHF

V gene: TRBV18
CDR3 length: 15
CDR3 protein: CASSPIRQGQVETFF

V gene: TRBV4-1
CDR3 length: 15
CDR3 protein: CASSPMGQGGNTIYF

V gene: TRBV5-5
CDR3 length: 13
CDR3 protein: CASSLAVNTEAFF

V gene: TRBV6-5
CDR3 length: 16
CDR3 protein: CASSFLAAGGADTQYF

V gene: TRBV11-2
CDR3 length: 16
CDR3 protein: CASSPSLGGLGYGYTF

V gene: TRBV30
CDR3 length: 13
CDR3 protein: CAWKTSGANVLTF

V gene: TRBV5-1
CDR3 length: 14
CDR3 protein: CASRRNREGDEQFF

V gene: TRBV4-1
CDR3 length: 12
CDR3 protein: CASSHFVRGYTF

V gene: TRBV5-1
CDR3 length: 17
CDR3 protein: CASSLVSSRVSNTEAFF

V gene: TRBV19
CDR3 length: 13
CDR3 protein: CASSIPENYGYTF

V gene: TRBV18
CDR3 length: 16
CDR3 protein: CASSQTGNPNTGELFF

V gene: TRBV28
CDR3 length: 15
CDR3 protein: CASSFVGGMRTEAFF

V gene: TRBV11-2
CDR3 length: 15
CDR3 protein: CASSLVYTVSYEQYF

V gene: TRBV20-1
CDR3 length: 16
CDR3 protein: CSASSGTGRISYEQYF

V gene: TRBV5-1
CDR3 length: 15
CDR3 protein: CASSTGQGVNTEAFF

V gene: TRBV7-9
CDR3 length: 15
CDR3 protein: CASSHRASGGIEQFF

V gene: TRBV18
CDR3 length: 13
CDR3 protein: CASSPDRVGELFF

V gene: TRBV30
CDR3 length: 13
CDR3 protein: CAWSLTRTRNPYF

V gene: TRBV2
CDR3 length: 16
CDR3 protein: CASSDGWQVGAQPQHF

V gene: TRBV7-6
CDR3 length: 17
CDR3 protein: CASSLGKGKQGAQGYTF

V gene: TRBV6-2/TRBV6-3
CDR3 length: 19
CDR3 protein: CASSAAYRDRGFSNQPQHF

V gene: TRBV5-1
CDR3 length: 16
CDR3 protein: CASSPWTGLGNTEAFF

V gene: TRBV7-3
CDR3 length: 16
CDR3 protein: CASSLARGTGANVLTF

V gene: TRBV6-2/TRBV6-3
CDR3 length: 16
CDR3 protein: CASSSPGQRVRTEAFF

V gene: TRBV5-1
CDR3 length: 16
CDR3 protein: CASSPNRGPLNTEAFF

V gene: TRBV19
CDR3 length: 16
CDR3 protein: CASSLLDGSSYNEQFF

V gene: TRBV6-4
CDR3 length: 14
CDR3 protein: CASSDGSGDTEAFF

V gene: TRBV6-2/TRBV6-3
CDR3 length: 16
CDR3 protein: CASSSPDRGSFSGYTF

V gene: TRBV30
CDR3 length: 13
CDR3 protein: CAWSVGGYAEAFF

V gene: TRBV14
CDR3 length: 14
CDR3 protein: CASSRTSSGGAQFF

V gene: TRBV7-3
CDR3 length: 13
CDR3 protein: CASSEPGGYGYTF

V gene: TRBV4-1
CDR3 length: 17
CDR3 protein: CASSQDPSALRPYGYTF

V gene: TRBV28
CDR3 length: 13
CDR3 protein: CASSRRQGAGYTF

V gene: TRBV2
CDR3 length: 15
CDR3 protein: CASSGQGATNQPQHF

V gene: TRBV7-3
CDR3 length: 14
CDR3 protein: CASRLGGAGNEQFF

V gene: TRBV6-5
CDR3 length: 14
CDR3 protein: CASLDGGVITEAFF

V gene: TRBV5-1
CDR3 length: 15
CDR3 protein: CASSLVGGNTGELFF

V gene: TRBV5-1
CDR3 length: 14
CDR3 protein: CASSPGGPGNTIYF

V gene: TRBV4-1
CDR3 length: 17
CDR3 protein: CASSQDRWAGGLSGYTF

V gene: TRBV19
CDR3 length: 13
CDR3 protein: CASSRDRGDEQFF

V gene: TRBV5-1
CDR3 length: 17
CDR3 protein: CASSLPSGGLSSYEQYF

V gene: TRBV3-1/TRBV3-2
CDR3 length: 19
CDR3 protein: CASSQVRLAGGKSTDTQYF

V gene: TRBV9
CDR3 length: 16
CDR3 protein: CASSVVPRVDNSPLHF

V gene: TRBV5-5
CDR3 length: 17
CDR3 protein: CASSLAFGTGYNQPQHF

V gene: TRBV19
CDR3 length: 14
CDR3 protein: CASSTQGGREKLFF